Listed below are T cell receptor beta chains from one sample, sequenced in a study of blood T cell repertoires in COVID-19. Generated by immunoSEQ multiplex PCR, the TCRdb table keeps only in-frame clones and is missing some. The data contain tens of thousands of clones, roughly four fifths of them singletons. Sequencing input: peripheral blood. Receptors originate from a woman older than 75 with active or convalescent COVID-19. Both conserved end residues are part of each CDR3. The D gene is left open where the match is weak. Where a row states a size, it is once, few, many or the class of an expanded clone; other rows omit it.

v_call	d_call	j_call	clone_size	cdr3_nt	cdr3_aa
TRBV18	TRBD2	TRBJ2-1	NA	TGTGCCAGCTCACTAGCGGGGGGGACGGATGAGCAGTTCTTC	CASSLAGGTDEQFF
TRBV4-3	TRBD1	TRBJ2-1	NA	TGCGCCAGCAGCCCGGGACAGGGCTACAATGAGCAGTTCTTC	CASSPGQGYNEQFF
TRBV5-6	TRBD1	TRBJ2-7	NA	TGTGCCAGCAGCTCCCCGGGACAGGGTATGCGGACCTACGAGCAGTACTTC	CASSSPGQGMRTYEQYF
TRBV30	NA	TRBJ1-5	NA	TGTGCCTGGAGTATGAGTAGCAATCAGCCCCAGCATTTT	CAWSMSSNQPQHF
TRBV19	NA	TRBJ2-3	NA	TGTGCCAGCCGCCTGCGGGGAAGCACAGATACGCAGTATTTT	CASRLRGSTDTQYF
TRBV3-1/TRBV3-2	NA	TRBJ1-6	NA	TGTGCCAGCAGCCAAGTACAGTATAATTCACCCCTCCACTTT	CASSQVQYNSPLHF
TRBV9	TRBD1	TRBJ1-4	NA	TGTGCCAGCAGCGTTCCCGGGACAGCTAATGAAAAACTGTTTTTT	CASSVPGTANEKLFF
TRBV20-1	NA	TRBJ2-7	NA	TGCAGTGCGGGGGCCCCCTACGAGCAGTACTTC	CSAGAPYEQYF
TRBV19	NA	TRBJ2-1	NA	TGTGCCAGTAGTTCCGGGGAGTACAATGAGCAGTTCTTC	CASSSGEYNEQFF
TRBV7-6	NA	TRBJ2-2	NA	TGTGCCAGCAGCTTTGGCGGGGGCCGCACCGGGGAGCTGTTTTTT	CASSFGGGRTGELFF
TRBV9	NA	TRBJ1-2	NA	TGTGCCAGCAGCGTAGACCCAGGGCGAGGCTACACCTTC	CASSVDPGRGYTF
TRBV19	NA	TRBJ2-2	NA	TGTGCCAGTAGTATGCGGGACTCTCCAATCACCGGGGAGCTGTTTTTT	CASSMRDSPITGELFF
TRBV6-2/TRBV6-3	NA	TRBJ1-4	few	TGTGCCAGCAGTTACTTCACCTTCGACATTGCAACTAATGAAAAACTGTTTTTT	CASSYFTFDIATNEKLFF
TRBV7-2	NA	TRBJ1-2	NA	TGTGCCAGCAGCACCCGACTGGAGGACTACACCTTC	CASSTRLEDYTF
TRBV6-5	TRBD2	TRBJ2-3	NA	TGTGCCAGCAGTCCGGGACTAGCTAGTTATACGCAGTATTTT	CASSPGLASYTQYF
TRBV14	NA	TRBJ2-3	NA	TGTGCCAGCAGCCAAGCCCCCGGGTCGGGAGGGGGCATAGATACGCAGTATTTT	CASSQAPGSGGGIDTQYF
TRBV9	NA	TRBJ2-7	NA	TGTGCCAGCAGCGTAGGGGTTGGGCCCACCTACGAGCAGTACTTC	CASSVGVGPTYEQYF
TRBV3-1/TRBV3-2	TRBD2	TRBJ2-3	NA	TGTGCCAGCAGCCGACTAGCGGGGGCCCGCACAGATACGCAGTATTTT	CASSRLAGARTDTQYF
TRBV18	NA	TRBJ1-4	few	TGTGCCAGCTCGCCTGGCTCTCCAGGGGAAAAACTGTTTTTT	CASSPGSPGEKLFF
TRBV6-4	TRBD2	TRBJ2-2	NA	TGTGCCAGCAGTGCTCTAGCGGGGGTGACGAACACCGGGGAGCTGTTTTTT	CASSALAGVTNTGELFF
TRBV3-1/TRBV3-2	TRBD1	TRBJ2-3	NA	TGTGCCAGCAGCCAACGTAGGACAGGCGGTACGCAGTATTTT	CASSQRRTGGTQYF